This TCR beta chain is from a study of beta chain features in type 1 diabetes. All of the isolated RNA was reverse transcribed, so expressed TCRB transcripts were sequenced. Generated by immunoSEQ multiplex PCR, the TCRdb table keeps only in-frame clones and is missing some. The profile shows 200,000 to 300,000 clones, 25% to 30% of them singletons. This clone was detected a few times. Its matching antigen is unknown. Study results and caveats: Type 1 diabetes patients had TCRB CDR3s that were shorter (moderately but significantly so) in all four CD4+ subsets.

Researchers reported sorting CD4+ naive, central memory, regulatory and stem cell-like memory cells via CD45RO/CCR7/CD25/CD127/CD95/CD27. Populations isolated by sorting all had purity greater than 95%. The sample taken for sequencing was central memory CD4+ T cells from blood. The TCR comes from a man aged 25 to 40 in good health.

In DNA form, the CDR3 reads TGCAGCACGCGGGACGCCCTAAGCTCCTACGAGCAGTACTTC. This sequence encodes CSTRDALSSYEQYF. The chain employs TRBV29-1 and TRBJ2-7; possible D gene TRBD2, 6 bases. Germline CDR1 is SQVTM and CDR2 is ANQGSEA. The CDR3 length is 14 residues. Trimming shortened V by 8 bases and J by 0 bases, and 17 bases separated the two germline ends.